The entry below gives a single T cell receptor beta chain sequence along with its context. This CDR3 is built from 12 residues. The ends lost 5 bases at V and 6 bases at J; junction bases unmatched: 2. The data were taken from a study of long-term antiretroviral therapy in people with HIV. The immunoSEQ assay was v3.0, run at survey level. Only in-frame clones appear in the TCRdb table, and some are missing; sequencing was by immunoSEQ multiplex PCR. The data show about 22,000 clones, 84% seen once. Sequenced material: unsorted PBMCs, taken 0.1 years before starting antiretroviral therapy. The gene calls are TRBV23-1 and TRBJ1-2, with TRBD1 matching 8 bases. Being an ORF, TRBV23-1 has a function that is uncertain. This receptor was identified in a man between 18 and 29 years old with HIV. CDR3 DNA sequence: TGCGCCAGCAGTGACAGGGGACATGGCTACACCTTC. This translates into CASSDRGHGYTF.